A selection of T cell receptor beta chains follows, all from one sample in a study of cytomegalovirus exposure and HLA in healthy donors. TCRdb's table, derived via immunoSEQ multiplex PCR, lists solely in-frame clones and lacks some. The sample holds hundreds of thousands of clones; roughly 87% are singletons and the top ten take around 6%. Sequencing input: PBMCs. The receptors stem from a man aged 35 to 55 in good health and CMV-seropositive. Each CDR3 is given with its conserved first and last residue. D genes are given only for firm matches. Size values are once, few and many counts, or a class for expanded clones, and some rows have none.

v_call,j_call,d_call,clone_size,cdr3_nt,cdr3_aa
TRBV9,TRBJ2-1,TRBD1,NA,TGTGCCAGCAGCGCAGGGACAGGGACCTACAATGAGCAGTTCTTC,CASSAGTGTYNEQFF
TRBV7-7,TRBJ2-2,TRBD1,NA,TGTGCCAGCAGCCTACGGACAGGGGGTGGGACCGGGGAGCTGTTTTTT,CASSLRTGGGTGELFF
TRBV15,TRBJ2-3,TRBD2,NA,TGTGCCACCAGCAGATTTCCCCGTCTAGCGGGTATCACAGATACGCAGTATTTT,CATSRFPRLAGITDTQYF
TRBV6-1,TRBJ2-4,TRBD2,once,TGTGCCAGCAGTGGCCCACGGGAGGGGGGCAAAAACATTCAGTACTTC,CASSGPREGGKNIQYF
TRBV5-4,TRBJ2-7,TRBD2,once,TGTGCCAGCAGCACGGGACTAGCGGGCCTCCCCGAGCAGTACTTC,CASSTGLAGLPEQYF
TRBV9,TRBJ2-1,TRBD1,NA,TGTGCCAGCAGCCCAGGGGGAAGCGGAAGTCGCTCCTACAATGAGCAGTTCTTC,CASSPGGSGSRSYNEQFF
TRBV9,TRBJ1-1,NA,few,TGTGCCAGCAGCTCCGGAGCAGGGGCCGTTGAAGCTTTCTTT,CASSSGAGAVEAFF
TRBV27,TRBJ2-7,NA,NA,TGTGCCAGCAGTTTAGGAGACGAGCAGTACTTC,CASSLGDEQYF
TRBV29-1,TRBJ2-4,NA,NA,TGCAGCGTGGCTGGGCAGGGGGGTCCCACAGGCGGCAAAAACATTCAGTACTTC,CSVAGQGGPTGGKNIQYF
TRBV4-1,TRBJ1-1,NA,NA,TGCGCCAGCAGCCAAGAGGTAGCGAACACTGAAGCTTTCTTT,CASSQEVANTEAFF
TRBV18,TRBJ2-1,NA,NA,TGTGCCAGCTCACCCCTAGAAGGAGCCACCAATGAGCAGTTCTTC,CASSPLEGATNEQFF
TRBV6-6,TRBJ1-2,TRBD1,NA,TGTGCCAGCAGCCAGGGGGCTTCTAACTATGGCTACACCTTC,CASSQGASNYGYTF
TRBV18,TRBJ1-1,TRBD1,few,TGTGCCAGCTCACCGGGGACAGGGGTAAACACTGAAGCTTTCTTT,CASSPGTGVNTEAFF
TRBV6-6,TRBJ2-4,TRBD2,once,TGTGCCAGCACCCCGGGAGGGGTCAAAAACATTCAGTACTTC,CASTPGGVKNIQYF
TRBV7-9,TRBJ1-2,TRBD1,NA,TGTGCCAGCAGCTTCCCCGGGACAGGGGGCGTTTACTATGGCTACACCTTC,CASSFPGTGGVYYGYTF
TRBV11-2,TRBJ2-1,TRBD2,NA,TGTGCCAGCAGCGATACGGGGCTAGCGGATGCCTACAATGAGCAGTTCTTC,CASSDTGLADAYNEQFF
TRBV27,TRBJ1-5,NA,NA,TGTGCCAGCAGCACCGGGAGGGAGGGTCAGCCCCAGCATTTT,CASSTGREGQPQHF
TRBV7-6,TRBJ2-1,TRBD2,NA,TGTGCCAGCAGCTCCGGGACTACCTCTTGGGATGAGCAGTTCTTC,CASSSGTTSWDEQFF
TRBV7-2,TRBJ2-3,TRBD2,NA,TGTGCCAGCAGCTTCGGACTAGCGGGTGGGGGGACGCAGTATTTT,CASSFGLAGGGTQYF
TRBV7-2,TRBJ1-2,TRBD1,NA,TGTGCCAGCAGCCCGGGACAGGGGGCAATGTATGGCTACACCTTC,CASSPGQGAMYGYTF
TRBV27,TRBJ1-2,NA,NA,TGTGCCAGCAGCTATTTAGGGGGGGGACTGAGGGGCTACACCTTC,CASSYLGGGLRGYTF
TRBV4-2,TRBJ2-5,NA,NA,TGTGCCAGCAGCCAAGGGGGGGGCGGGAGATCGGAGACCCAGTACTTC,CASSQGGGGRSETQYF
TRBV7-9,TRBJ2-5,NA,few,TGTGCCAGCAGCCCCCGGACGGACACCTATCAAGAGACCCAGTACTTC,CASSPRTDTYQETQYF
TRBV2,TRBJ1-3,NA,once,TGTGCCAGCAGTGCAGACTCTGGAAACACCATATATTTT,CASSADSGNTIYF
TRBV5-4,TRBJ1-1,NA,NA,TGTGCCAGCACCCAAGGGGGGGGCCTGAGCACTGAAGCTTTCTTT,CASTQGGGLSTEAFF
TRBV5-6,TRBJ2-3,NA,NA,TGTGCCAGCAGCTCCACAGGTGCCCGCACAGATACGCAGTATTTT,CASSSTGARTDTQYF
TRBV11-2,TRBJ2-1,NA,NA,TGTGCCAGCAGCCTCGGCGGGGCCTATCCCATAGAGCAGTTCTTC,CASSLGGAYPIEQFF
TRBV27,TRBJ2-7,TRBD2,NA,TGTGCCAGCAGCCTGACTAGCGGTTACTACGAGCAGTACTTC,CASSLTSGYYEQYF
TRBV9,TRBJ2-7,NA,NA,TGTGCCAGCAGCGAGGACTACTCCTACGAGCAGTACTTC,CASSEDYSYEQYF
TRBV7-9,TRBJ1-1,NA,NA,TGTGCCAGCAGCTTAGCGGCTATTCCCACGGGGTACACTGAAGCTTTCTTT,CASSLAAIPTGYTEAFF
TRBV27,TRBJ2-7,NA,few,TGTGCCAGCAGTCGGCAGGGGACCGAGCAGTACTTC,CASSRQGTEQYF
TRBV10-3,TRBJ2-1,NA,NA,TGTGCCATCAGTGTCCGAGCGGCTAGCTCCTACAATGAGCAGTTCTTC,CAISVRAASSYNEQFF
TRBV5-6,TRBJ1-2,TRBD1,NA,TGTGCCAGCAGCTTGGGGACAGGGGGTTATGGCTACACCTTC,CASSLGTGGYGYTF
TRBV27,TRBJ1-6,NA,NA,TGTGCCAGCAGCTTATGGGGGACTGTTAATAATTCACCCCTCCACTTT,CASSLWGTVNNSPLHF
TRBV5-1,TRBJ2-1,TRBD2,few,TGCGCCAGCAGCAACCTAGCGGGAGGGGGGAGCTCCTACAATGAGCAGTTCTTC,CASSNLAGGGSSYNEQFF
TRBV29-1,TRBJ2-1,NA,NA,TGCAGCGTCGAATTTATCAATGAGCAGTTCTTC,CSVEFINEQFF
TRBV27,TRBJ2-4,TRBD1,NA,TGTGCCAGCAGTCCCAGGGGGTTAGACATTCAGTACTTC,CASSPRGLDIQYF
TRBV5-6,TRBJ2-7,TRBD1,NA,TGTGCCAGCAGCATTCCTAGGGACAGAAGCTCCTACGAGCAGTACTTC,CASSIPRDRSSYEQYF
TRBV4-1,TRBJ2-7,TRBD2,few,TGCGCCAGCAGAAAACTAGCGGGAGGACCGGACTACGAGCAGTACTTC,CASRKLAGGPDYEQYF
TRBV18,TRBJ2-2,TRBD2,few,TGTGCCAGCTCACCACAAACTAGCGGCGGGGAGCTGTTTTTT,CASSPQTSGGELFF
TRBV2,TRBJ2-3,NA,NA,TGTGCCAGCATCCGGACTCGGGCAGACACAGATACGCAGTATTTT,CASIRTRADTDTQYF
TRBV10-1,TRBJ2-1,TRBD2,NA,TGCGCCAGCAGTCTCGCGGGAGGGCCTGTCAATGAGCAGTTCTTC,CASSLAGGPVNEQFF
TRBV7-8,TRBJ1-2,TRBD1,NA,TGTGCCAGCAGCTTAGCCGTCGACAGGGGAAACTATGGCTACACCTTC,CASSLAVDRGNYGYTF
TRBV10-1,TRBJ1-2,TRBD1,NA,TGCGCCAGCAGCACCGGACAGGGATCGGACTATGGCTACACCTTC,CASSTGQGSDYGYTF
TRBV6-5,TRBJ1-5,NA,NA,TGTGCCATCTACAATCAGCCCCAGCATTTT,CAIYNQPQHF
TRBV4-1,TRBJ1-2,NA,few,TGCGCCAGCAGCCAGGGCAGAATGAGTGGCTACACCTTC,CASSQGRMSGYTF
TRBV4-2,TRBJ2-1,NA,NA,TGTGCCAGCAGTGCAGGGGGGAATGAGCAGTTCTTC,CASSAGGNEQFF
TRBV2,TRBJ1-3,TRBD1,NA,TGTGCCAGCACCTACAGGGGGGCCGGAAACACCATATATTTT,CASTYRGAGNTIYF
TRBV4-1,TRBJ1-2,NA,NA,TGCGCCAGCAGCCCAACGGGGAACTATGGCTACACCTTC,CASSPTGNYGYTF
TRBV5-1,TRBJ1-1,NA,few,TGCGCCAGCAGCTTGGGGGGAGGGGGCACTGAAGCTTTCTTT,CASSLGGGGTEAFF
TRBV19,TRBJ2-1,NA,NA,TGTGCCAGTAGTATCGGAGCCCAGGAGCAGTTCTTC,CASSIGAQEQFF
TRBV4-2,TRBJ1-2,TRBD1,NA,TGTGCCAGCAGCCAAGGTACTACAGGGGGCAGGAGTGGCTACACCTTC,CASSQGTTGGRSGYTF
TRBV7-9,TRBJ1-1,NA,NA,TGTTCCAGCAGCGCTGGGGGGGTGTGGGGCACTGAAGCTTTCTTT,CSSSAGGVWGTEAFF
TRBV29-1,TRBJ1-2,NA,NA,TGCAGCGTTGAAGCGTACGGGGTCCGGGGTGGGGTCAGCTATGGCTACACCTTC,CSVEAYGVRGGVSYGYTF
TRBV5-1,TRBJ2-2,NA,NA,TGCGCCAGCAGTCGCGGGACTCCGAACACCGGGGAGCTGTTTTTT,CASSRGTPNTGELFF